The following is a TCR beta chain sequence with its context. What it recognizes is unknown. The data derive from a study of cytomegalovirus exposure and HLA in healthy donors. Broader study findings: Certain indistinguishable V segments, among them TRBV6-2 and TRBV6-3, were excluded. CMV serostatus was the only recorded immune exposure for donors. In a later analysis, roughly 17,000 TCR beta sequences were associated with HLA alleles at 0.05 false discovery rate.

The PCR made use of 60 Vbeta and 13 Jbeta primers. The protocol was immunoSEQ multiplex PCR, while the TCRdb copy is restricted to in-frame clones and leaves out a portion. The data show around 180,000 clones, about four fifths seen once. Donors likely had unrecorded immune exposures despite being nominally healthy when sampled. Germline V gene data show CDR1 as SGHNT and CDR2 as YYREEE (reference sequence). The V and J ends lost 1 base and 2 bases, in that order; junction bases with no gene match: 1. This CDR3 contains 14 residues. Sequenced sample: PBMCs. The receptor's source is a man aged 25-40 years in good health and CMV-seropositive. The V gene is TRBV5-4, the J gene TRBJ1-2, with TRBD1 identical over 8 bases. The CDR3 bases are TGTGCCAGCAGCTTGTCAGGGGGCAACTATGGCTACACCTTC. Translation gives CASSLSGGNYGYTF. Filled out from reference TRBV5-4 and TRBJ1-2, the complete variable domain reads ETGVTQSPTHLIKTRGQQVTLRCSSQSGHNTVSWYQQALGQGPQFIFQYYREEENGRGNFPPRFSGLQFPNYSSELNVNALELDDSALYLCASSLSGGNYGYTFGSGTRLTVV.